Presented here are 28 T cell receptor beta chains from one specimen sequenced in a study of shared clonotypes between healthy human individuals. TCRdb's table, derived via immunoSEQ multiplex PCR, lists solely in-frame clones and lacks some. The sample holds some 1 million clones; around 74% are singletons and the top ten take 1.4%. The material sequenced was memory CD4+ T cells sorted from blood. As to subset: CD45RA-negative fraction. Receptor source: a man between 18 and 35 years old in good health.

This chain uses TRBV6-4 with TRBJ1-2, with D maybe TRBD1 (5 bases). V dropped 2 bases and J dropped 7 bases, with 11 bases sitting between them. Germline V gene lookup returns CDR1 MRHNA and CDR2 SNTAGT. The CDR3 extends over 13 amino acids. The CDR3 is CASSDPGWCGYTF. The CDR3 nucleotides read TGTGCCAGCAGTGACCCAGGGTGGTGTGGCTACACCTTC.

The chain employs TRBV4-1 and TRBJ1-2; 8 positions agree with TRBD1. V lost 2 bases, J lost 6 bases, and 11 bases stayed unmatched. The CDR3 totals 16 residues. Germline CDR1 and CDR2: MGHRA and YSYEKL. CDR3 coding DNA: TGCGCCAGCAGCCAATTAGGACAGGGCGGTATCGATGGCTACACCTTC. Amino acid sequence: CASSQLGQGGIDGYTF.

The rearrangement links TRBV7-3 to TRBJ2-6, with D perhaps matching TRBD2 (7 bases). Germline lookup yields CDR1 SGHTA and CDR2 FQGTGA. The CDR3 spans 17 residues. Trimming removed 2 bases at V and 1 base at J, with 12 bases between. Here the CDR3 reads CASSLLQGGSGANVLTF. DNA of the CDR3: TGTGCCAGCAGCTTACTACAGGGAGGGTCTGGGGCCAACGTCCTGACTTTC.

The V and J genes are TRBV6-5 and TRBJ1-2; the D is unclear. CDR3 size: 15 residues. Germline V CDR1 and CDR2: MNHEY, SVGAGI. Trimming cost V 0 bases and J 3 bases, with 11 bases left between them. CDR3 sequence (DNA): TGTGCCAGCAGTTACTCCTCGAACGGGTACTATGGCTACACCTTC. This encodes CASSYSSNGYYGYTF.

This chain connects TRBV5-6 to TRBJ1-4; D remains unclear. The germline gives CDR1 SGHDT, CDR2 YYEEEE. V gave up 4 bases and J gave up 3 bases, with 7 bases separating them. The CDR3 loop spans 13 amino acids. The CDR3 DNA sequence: TGTGCCAGCAGCCTCCCGGCTAATGAAAAACTGTTTTTT. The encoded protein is CASSLPANEKLFF.

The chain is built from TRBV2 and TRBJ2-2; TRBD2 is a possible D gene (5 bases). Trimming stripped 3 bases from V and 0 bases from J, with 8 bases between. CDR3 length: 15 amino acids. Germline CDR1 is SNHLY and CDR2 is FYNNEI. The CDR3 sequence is CASSERVANTGELFF. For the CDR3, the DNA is TGTGCCAGCAGTGAGAGGGTCGCGAACACCGGGGAGCTGTTTTTT.

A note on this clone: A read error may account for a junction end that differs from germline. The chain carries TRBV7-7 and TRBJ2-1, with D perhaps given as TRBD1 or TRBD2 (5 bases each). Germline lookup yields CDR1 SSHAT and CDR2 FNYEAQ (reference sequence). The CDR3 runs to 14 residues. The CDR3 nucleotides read TGTGCTAGCAGTGGGACGTTCCCCTACAATGAGCAGTTCTTC. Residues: CASSGTFPYNEQFF.

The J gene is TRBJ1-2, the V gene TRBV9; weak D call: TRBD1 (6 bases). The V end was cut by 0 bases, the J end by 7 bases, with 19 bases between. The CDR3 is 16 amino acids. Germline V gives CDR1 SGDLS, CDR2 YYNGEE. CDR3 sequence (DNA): TGTGCCAGCAGCGTAGTTGACACAGGGCTTGGAGTTGGCTACACCTTC. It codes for CASSVVDTGLGVGYTF.

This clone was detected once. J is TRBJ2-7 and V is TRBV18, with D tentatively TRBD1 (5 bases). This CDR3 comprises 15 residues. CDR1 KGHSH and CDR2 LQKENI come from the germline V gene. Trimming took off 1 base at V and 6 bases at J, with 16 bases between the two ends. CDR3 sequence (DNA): TGTGCCAGCTCACCACGTTCGACAGAACAGGCCGAGCAGTACTTC. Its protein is CASSPRSTEQAEQYF.

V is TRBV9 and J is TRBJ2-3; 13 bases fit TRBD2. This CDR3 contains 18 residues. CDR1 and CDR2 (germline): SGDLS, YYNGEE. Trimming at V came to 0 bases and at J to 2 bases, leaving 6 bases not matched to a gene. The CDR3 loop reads CASSVGGTSGDYTDTQYF. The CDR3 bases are TGTGCCAGCAGCGTAGGAGGGACTAGCGGGGATTACACAGATACGCAGTATTTT.

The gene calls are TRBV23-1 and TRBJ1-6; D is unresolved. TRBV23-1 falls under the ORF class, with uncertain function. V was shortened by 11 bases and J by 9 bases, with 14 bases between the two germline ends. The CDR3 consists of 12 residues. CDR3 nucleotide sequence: TGCGCCGTCTCTGTGAGGGCTTCACCCCTCCACTTT. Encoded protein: CAVSVRASPLHF.

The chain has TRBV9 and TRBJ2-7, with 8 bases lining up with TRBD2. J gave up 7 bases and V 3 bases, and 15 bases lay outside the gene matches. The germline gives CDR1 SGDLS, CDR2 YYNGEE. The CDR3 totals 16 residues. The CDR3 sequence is CASSADAGTRFGEQYF. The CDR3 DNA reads TGTGCCAGCAGCGCAGACGCCGGGACTAGATTTGGGGAGCAGTACTTC.

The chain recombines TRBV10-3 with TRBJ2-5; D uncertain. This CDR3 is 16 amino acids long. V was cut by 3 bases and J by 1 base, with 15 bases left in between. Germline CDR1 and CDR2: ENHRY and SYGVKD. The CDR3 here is CAISEGKGGVQETQYF. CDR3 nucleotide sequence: TGTGCCATCAGTGAAGGGAAGGGCGGAGTCCAAGAGACCCAGTACTTC.

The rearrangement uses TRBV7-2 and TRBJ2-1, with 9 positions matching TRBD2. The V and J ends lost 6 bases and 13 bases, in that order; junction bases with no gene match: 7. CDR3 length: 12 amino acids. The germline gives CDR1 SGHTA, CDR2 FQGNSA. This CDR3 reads CASSSPGTSQFF. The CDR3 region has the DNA TGTGCCAGCAGTTCTCCCGGGACTAGCCAGTTCTTC.

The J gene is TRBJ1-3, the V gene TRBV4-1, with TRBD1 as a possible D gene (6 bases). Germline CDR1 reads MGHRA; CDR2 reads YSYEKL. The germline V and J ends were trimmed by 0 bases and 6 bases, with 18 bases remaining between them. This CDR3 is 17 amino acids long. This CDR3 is CASSQEETQRGQNTIYF. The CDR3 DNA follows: TGCGCCAGCAGCCAAGAAGAGACCCAGCGGGGACAAAACACCATATATTTT.

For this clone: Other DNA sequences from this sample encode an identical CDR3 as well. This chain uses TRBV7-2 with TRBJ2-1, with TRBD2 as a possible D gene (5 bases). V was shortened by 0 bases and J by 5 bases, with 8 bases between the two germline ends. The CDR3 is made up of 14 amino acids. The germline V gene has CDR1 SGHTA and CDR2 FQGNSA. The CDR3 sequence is CASSLATGNNEQFF. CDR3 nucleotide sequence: TGTGCCAGCAGCTTAGCGACGGGGAACAATGAGCAGTTCTTC. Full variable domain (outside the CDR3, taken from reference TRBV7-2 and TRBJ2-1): GAGVSQSPSNKVTEKGKDVELRCDPISGHTALYWYRQSLGQGLEFLIYFQGNSAPDKSGLPSDRFSAERTGGSVSTLTIQRTQQEDSAVYLCASSLATGNNEQFFGPGTRLTVL.

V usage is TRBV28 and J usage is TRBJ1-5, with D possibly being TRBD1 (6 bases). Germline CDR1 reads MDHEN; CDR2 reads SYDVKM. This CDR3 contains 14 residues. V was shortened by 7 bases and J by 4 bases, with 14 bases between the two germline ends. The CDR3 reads CASMFGGLNQPQHF. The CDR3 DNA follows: TGTGCCAGCATGTTTGGGGGCCTTAATCAGCCCCAGCATTTT.

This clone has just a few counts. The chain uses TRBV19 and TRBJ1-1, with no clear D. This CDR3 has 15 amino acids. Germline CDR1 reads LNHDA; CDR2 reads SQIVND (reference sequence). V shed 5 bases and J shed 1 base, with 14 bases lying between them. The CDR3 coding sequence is TGTGCCAGTAGTTTTCAACACGTACAGAACACTGAAGCTTTCTTT. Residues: CASSFQHVQNTEAFF.

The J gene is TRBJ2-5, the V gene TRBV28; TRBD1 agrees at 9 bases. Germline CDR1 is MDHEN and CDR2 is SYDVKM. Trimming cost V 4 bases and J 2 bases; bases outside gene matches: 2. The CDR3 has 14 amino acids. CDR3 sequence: CASSSGQGQETQYF. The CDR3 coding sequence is TGTGCCAGCAGTTCGGGACAGGGACAAGAGACCCAGTACTTC.

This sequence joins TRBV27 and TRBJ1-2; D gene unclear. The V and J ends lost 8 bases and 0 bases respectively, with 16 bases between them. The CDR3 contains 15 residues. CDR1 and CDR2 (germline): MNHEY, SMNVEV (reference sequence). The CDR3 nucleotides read TGTGCCAGCGCCTCCCGAGACTTCTCTAACTATGGCTACACCTTC. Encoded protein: CASASRDFSNYGYTF.

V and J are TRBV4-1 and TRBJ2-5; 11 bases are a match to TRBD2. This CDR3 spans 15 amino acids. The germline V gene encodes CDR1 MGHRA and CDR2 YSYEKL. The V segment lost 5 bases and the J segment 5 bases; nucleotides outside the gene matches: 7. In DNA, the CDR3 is TGCGCCAGCAGCTTAGCGGGGGGGCGGTATGAGACCCAGTACTTC. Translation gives CASSLAGGRYETQYF.

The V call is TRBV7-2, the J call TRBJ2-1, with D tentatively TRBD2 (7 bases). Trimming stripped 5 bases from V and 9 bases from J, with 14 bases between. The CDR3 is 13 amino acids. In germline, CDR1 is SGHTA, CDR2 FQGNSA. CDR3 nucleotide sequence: TGTGCCAGCAGCATCGGACTAGGGGGTGAGCAGTTCTTC. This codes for CASSIGLGGEQFF.

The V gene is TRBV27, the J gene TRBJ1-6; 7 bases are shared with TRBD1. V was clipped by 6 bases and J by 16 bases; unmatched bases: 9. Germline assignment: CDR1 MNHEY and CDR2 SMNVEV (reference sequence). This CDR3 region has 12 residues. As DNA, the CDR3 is TGTGCCAGCAGGTCCCAAGGGGGCCTACTCCACTTT. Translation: CASRSQGGLLHF.

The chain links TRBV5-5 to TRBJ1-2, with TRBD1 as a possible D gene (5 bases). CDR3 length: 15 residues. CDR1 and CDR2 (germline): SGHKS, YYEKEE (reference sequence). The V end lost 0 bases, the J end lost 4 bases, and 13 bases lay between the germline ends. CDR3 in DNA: TGTGCCAGCAGCTTGGATACCCGTGGGGGCTATGGCTACACCTTC. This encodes CASSLDTRGGYGYTF. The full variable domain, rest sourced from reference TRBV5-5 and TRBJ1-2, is DAGVTQSPTHLIKTRGQQVTLRCSPISGHKSVSWYQQVLGQGPQFIFQYYEKEERGRGNFPDRFSARQFPNYSSELNVNALLLGDSALYLCASSLDTRGGYGYTFGSGTRLTVV.

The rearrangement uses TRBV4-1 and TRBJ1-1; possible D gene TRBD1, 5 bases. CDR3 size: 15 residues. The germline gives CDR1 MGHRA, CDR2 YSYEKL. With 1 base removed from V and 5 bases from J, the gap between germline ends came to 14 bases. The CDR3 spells CASSQVDQGRTEAFF. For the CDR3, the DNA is TGCGCCAGCAGCCAAGTGGATCAGGGAAGAACTGAAGCTTTCTTT.

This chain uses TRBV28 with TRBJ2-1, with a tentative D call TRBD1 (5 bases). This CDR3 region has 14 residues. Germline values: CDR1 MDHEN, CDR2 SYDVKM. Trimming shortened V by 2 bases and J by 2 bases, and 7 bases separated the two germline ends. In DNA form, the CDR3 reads TGTGCCAGCAGTTTACAGGGCGCCTACAATGAGCAGTTCTTC. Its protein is CASSLQGAYNEQFF.

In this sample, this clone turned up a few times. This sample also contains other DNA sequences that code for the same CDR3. Written as DNA, the CDR3 is TGCGCCAGCAGCTTGGCCAGGACAGGAGAGACCCAGTACTTC. Translating it yields CASSLARTGETQYF. The chain joins TRBV5-1 to TRBJ2-5, with TRBD1 matching 7 bases. The CDR3 has 14 amino acids. After removal of 0 bases from V and 4 bases from J, the junction contained 3 bases not matched to a gene. Germline CDR1 is SGHRS and CDR2 is YFSETQ. Variable domain in full (rest from reference TRBV5-1 and TRBJ2-5): KAGVTQTPRYLIKTRGQQVTLSCSPISGHRSVSWYQQTPGQGLQFLFEYFSETQRNKGNFPGRFSGRQFSNSRSEMNVSTLELGDSALYLCASSLARTGETQYFGPGTRLLVL.

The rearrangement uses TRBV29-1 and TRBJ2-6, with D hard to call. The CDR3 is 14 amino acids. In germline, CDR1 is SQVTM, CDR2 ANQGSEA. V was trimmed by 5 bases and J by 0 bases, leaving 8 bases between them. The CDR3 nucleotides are TGCAGCGTTCTCCCGGACTCTGGGGCCAACGTCCTGACTTTC. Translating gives CSVLPDSGANVLTF.